This TCR beta chain was captured by sequencing in a study of low-dose radiotherapy and immunotherapy resistance in tumors. Turning to the study itself: Per fraction, Cohort 2 was given 1 Gy every two weeks, accumulating a total of 13 Gy over 26 weeks. A dose of 300 mg of oral aspirin was taken by patients daily for four cycles from cycle 1 day 1. On an every-two-weeks schedule, patients received intravenous nivolumab 240 mg, along with ipilimumab 1 mg/kg every six weeks.

Alpha and beta chains were covered, as first-strand cDNA relied on TRAV- and TRBV-specific primers. The authors amplified TCRs for 20 PCR cycles with a constant-region primer and a V-primer adapter. TCRdb recomputed calls from the reads with MiXCR, one row per CDR3 protein. The sample consists of roughly 40,000 distinct CDR3 sequences, less than 30% of them appearing once. Time point of the sample: after trial treatment. The treatment was: LDRT plus nivolumab, ipilimumab, low-dose cyclophosphamide and aspirin (RACIN trial). Treatment of the donors consisted of nivolumab and ipilimumab (plus aspirin, low-dose cyclophosphamide and low-dose radiotherapy). The sequences come from PBMCs, collected after low-dose radiotherapy plus immunotherapy. The clonotype comes from a male donor with prostate cancer.

The CDR3 reads CASSEGYNEQFF. CDR3 DNA: TGCGCCAGCAGCGAGGGGTACAATGAGCAGTTCTTC. The chain couples TRBV5-1 to TRBJ2-1, with D perhaps assigned TRBD1 or TRBD2 (5 bases each). The CDR3 length is 12 residues. Looked up from germline, CDR1 is SGHRS and CDR2 is YFSETQ. The ends were cut back, 4 bases at V and 4 bases at J, with 6 bases in the middle.